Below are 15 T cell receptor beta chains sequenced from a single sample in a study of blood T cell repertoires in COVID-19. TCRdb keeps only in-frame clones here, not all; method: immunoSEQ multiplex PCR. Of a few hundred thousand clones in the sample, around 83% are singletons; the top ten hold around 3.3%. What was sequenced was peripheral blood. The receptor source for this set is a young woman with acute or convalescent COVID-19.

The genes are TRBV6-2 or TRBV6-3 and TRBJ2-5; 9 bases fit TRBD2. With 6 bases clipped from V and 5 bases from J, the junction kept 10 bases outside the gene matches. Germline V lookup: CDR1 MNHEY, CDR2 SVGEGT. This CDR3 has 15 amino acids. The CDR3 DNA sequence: TGTGCCAGCAGCTCGTCGACTAGCGGAGGGGAGACCCAGTACTTC. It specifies CASSSSTSGGETQYF.

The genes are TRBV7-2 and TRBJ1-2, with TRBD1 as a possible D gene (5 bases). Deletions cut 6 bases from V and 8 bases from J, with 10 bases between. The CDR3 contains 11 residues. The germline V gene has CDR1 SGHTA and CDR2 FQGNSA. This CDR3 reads CASRAGLGYTF. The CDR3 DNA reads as TGTGCCAGCAGGGCAGGGTTGGGCTACACCTTC.

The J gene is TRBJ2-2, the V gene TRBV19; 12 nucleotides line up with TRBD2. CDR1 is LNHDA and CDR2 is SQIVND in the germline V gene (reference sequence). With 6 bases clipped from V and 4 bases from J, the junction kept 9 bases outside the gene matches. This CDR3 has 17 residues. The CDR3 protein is CASSTRPGLAGTGELFF. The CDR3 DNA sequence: TGTGCCAGTAGCACCCGACCGGGACTAGCGGGCACCGGGGAGCTGTTTTTT.

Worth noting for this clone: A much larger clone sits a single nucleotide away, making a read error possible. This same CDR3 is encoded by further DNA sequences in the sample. The CDR3 coding sequence is TGTGCCAGCAGCGGACAGGGGAACACTGAAGCTTTCTTT. This translates into CASSGQGNTEAFF. The chain uses TRBV2 and TRBJ1-1; 8 bases agree with TRBD1. Unmatched junction bases numbered 1, after V lost 6 bases and J lost 1 base. Germline CDR1 SNHLY, CDR2 FYNNEI. The CDR3 is 13 amino acids.

Here the CDR3 reads CASRTSGRIYNEQFF. The CDR3 DNA follows: TGTGCCTCGAGGACTAGCGGGAGAATCTACAATGAGCAGTTCTTC. The chain has TRBV11-2 and TRBJ2-1; TRBD2 aligns across 13 bases. The trim removed 11 bases at V and 3 bases at J, leaving 7 bases unmatched. The CDR3 is 15 residues long. The V gene's germline CDR1 is SGHAT and CDR2 FQNNGV. The variable domain in full, with the rest retrieved from reference TRBV11-2 and TRBJ2-1, is EAGVAQSPRYKIIEKRQSVAFWCNPISGHATLYWYQQILGQGPKLLIQFQNNGVVDDSQLPKDRFSAERLKGVDSTLKIQPAKLEDSAVYLCASRTSGRIYNEQFFGPGTRLTVL.

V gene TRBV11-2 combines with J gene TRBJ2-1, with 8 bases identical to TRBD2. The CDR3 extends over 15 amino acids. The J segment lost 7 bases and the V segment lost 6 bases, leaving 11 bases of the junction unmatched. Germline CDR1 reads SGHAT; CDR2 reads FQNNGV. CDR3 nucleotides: TGTGCCAGCAGGAGGGTGGGGACTAGAGGGAATGAGCAGTTCTTC. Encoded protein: CASRRVGTRGNEQFF.

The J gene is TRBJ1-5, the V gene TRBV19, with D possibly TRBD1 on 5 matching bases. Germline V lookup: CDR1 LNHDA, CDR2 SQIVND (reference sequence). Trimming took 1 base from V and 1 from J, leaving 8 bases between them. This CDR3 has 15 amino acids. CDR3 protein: CASSIAWGSNQPQHF. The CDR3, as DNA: TGTGCCAGTAGTATAGCTTGGGGCAGCAATCAGCCCCAGCATTTT.

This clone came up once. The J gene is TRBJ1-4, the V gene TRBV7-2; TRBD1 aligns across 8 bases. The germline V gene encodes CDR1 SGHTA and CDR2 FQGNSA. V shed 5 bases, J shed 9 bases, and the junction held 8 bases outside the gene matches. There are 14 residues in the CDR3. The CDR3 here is CASSPGQGRKKLFF. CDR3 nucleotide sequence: TGTGCCAGCAGCCCTGGACAGGGCAGGAAAAAACTGTTTTTT. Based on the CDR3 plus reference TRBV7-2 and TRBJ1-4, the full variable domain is GAGVSQSPSNKVTEKGKDVELRCDPISGHTALYWYRQSLGQGLEFLIYFQGNSAPDKSGLPSDRFSAERTGGSVSTLTIQRTQQEDSAVYLCASSPGQGRKKLFFGSGTQLSVL.

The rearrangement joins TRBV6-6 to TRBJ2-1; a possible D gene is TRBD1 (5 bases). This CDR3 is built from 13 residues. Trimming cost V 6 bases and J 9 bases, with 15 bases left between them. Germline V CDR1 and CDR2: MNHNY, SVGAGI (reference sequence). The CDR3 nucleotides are TGTGCCAGCAGCCCCTCTTGGGGCACTGAGCAGTTCTTC. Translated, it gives CASSPSWGTEQFF.

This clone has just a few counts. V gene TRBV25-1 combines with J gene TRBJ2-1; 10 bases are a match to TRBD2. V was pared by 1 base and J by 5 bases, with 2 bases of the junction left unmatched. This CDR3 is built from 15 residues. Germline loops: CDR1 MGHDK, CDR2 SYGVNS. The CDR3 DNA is TGTGCCAGCAGTGAATCCCTAGCGGGGGACAATGAGCAGTTCTTC. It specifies CASSESLAGDNEQFF.

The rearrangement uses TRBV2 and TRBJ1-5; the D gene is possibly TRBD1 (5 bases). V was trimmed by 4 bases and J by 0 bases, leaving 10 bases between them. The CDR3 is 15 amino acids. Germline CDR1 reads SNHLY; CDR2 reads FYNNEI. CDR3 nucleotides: TGTGCCAGCAGTGTTTCGGGACTTAGCAATCAGCCCCAGCATTTT. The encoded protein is CASSVSGLSNQPQHF.

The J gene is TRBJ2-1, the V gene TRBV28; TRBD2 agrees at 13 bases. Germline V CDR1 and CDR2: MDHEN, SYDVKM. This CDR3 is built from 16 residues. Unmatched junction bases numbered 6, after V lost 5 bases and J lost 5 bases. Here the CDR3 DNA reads TGTGCCAGCAGTCCGGGACTAGCGGGAATCCACAATGAGCAGTTCTTC. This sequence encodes CASSPGLAGIHNEQFF.

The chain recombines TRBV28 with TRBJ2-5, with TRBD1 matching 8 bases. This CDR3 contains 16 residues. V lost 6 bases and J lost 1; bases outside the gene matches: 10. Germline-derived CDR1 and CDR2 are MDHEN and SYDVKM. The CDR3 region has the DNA TGTGCCAGCAGGGACCAGGGGGCCCAGATCCAAGAGACCCAGTACTTC. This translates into CASRDQGAQIQETQYF.

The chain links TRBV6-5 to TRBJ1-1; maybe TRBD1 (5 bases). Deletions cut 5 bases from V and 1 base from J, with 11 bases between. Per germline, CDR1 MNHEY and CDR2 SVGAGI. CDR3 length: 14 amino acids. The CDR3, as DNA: TGTGCCAGCAGTCCCGTGGGGCGGAACACTGAAGCTTTCTTT. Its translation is CASSPVGRNTEAFF.

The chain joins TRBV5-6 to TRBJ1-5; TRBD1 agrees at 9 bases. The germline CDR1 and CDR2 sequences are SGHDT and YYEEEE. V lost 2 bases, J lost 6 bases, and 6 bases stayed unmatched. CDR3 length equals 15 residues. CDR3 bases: TGTGCCAGCAGCTTTACAGGGGGCATCGGTCAGCCCCAGCATTTT. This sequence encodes CASSFTGGIGQPQHF.